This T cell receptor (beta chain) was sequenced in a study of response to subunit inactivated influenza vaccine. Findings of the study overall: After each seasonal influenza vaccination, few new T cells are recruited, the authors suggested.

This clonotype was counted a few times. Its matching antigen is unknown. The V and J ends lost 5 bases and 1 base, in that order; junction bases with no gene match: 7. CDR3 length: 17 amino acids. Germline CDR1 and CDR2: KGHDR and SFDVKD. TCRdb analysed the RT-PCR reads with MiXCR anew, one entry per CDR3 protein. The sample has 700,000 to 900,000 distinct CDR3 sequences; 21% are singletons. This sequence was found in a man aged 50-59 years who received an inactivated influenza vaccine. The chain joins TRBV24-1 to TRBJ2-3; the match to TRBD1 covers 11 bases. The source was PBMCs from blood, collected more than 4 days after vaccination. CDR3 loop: CATSARTGGAGTDTQYF. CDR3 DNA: TGTGCCACCAGTGCCCGGACAGGGGGCGCGGGCACAGATACGCAGTATTTT.